This record covers a single T cell receptor beta chain. Its antigen is not identified. Germline trimming cut 0 bases from V and 4 bases from J; bases unmatched to any gene: 6. This CDR3 region has 15 residues. CDR1 and CDR2 from the germline V gene are SGHTA and FQGNSA. The sample belongs to a study of cytomegalovirus exposure and HLA in healthy donors. PCR primers comprised 60 Vbeta and 13 Jbeta primers. In the study's own analysis: A follow-up analysis tallied tens of millions of unique TCR beta chains, about 11 million shared. The data were produced by immunoSEQ multiplex PCR, yet TCRdb's version contains in-frame clones alone and is incomplete. The V and J calls and clone size were taken over from that table, and D and trimming were inferred from the DNA. The repertoire holds approximately 240,000 clones, with 70% to 85% as singletons. Findings of the study overall: Trimming of TCR beta V- and J-genes showed a link, identified in a later analysis, to a missense DCLRE1C variant. Available immune exposure information was restricted to CMV serostatus only.

The chain carries TRBV7-2 and TRBJ2-7; 7 bases agree with TRBD1. The TCR originated in a woman aged 60-75 years in good health and CMV-seropositive. The sequencing sample was made of PBMCs. The CDR3 DNA reads as TGTGCCAGCAGCTTAGCCGGGACAGCACTTTACGAGCAGTACTTC. It is translated as CASSLAGTALYEQYF.